This is a list of T cell receptor beta chains from one sample in a study of blood T cells in healthy people across ages. In TCRdb, the 5' RACE reads were re-called with MiXCR into one record per CDR3 protein. This table has approximately 820,000 distinct CDR3 sequences, around two fifths appearing once. The sequenced sample consisted of blood. These receptors originate from a man in his fifties or sixties in good health. CDR3s include the opening cysteine and the closing phenylalanine or tryptophan. D genes are given only for firm matches. Clone size, where shown, is once, few, many, or a class for clones that have expanded.

V gene: TRBV4-3
J gene: TRBJ2-7
clone size: -
D gene: -
CDR3 protein: CASSQDRGGGGIQYF
CDR3 DNA: TGCGCCAGCAGCCAAGATCGTGGGGGCGGCGGGATTCAGTACTTC

V gene: TRBV9
J gene: TRBJ2-5
clone size: -
D gene: -
CDR3 protein: CASSVGAGEQYF
CDR3 DNA: TGTGCCAGCAGCGTAGGGGCTGGGGAGCAGTACTTC

V gene: TRBV4-1
J gene: TRBJ2-3
clone size: few
D gene: TRBD2
CDR3 protein: CASSRQKELAGDRDTQYF
CDR3 DNA: TGCGCCAGCAGCCGACAAAAGGAACTAGCGGGGGATCGAGATACGCAGTATTTT

V gene: TRBV20-1
J gene: TRBJ1-2
clone size: few
D gene: TRBD1
CDR3 protein: CSARAGQGAEGYTF
CDR3 DNA: TGCAGTGCTAGGGCGGGACAGGGGGCAGAAGGCTACACCTTC

V gene: TRBV9
J gene: TRBJ1-6
clone size: -
D gene: -
CDR3 protein: CASSVVANSSPLHF
CDR3 DNA: TGTGCCAGCAGCGTAGTGGCTAACTCGAGCCCCCTCCACTTT

V gene: TRBV3-1
J gene: TRBJ2-7
clone size: -
D gene: -
CDR3 protein: CASSQIRGEQYF
CDR3 DNA: TGTGCCAGCAGCCAAATAAGAGGGGAGCAGTACTTC

V gene: TRBV4-3
J gene: TRBJ2-3
clone size: few
D gene: TRBD2
CDR3 protein: CASSLRLGLAGTDTQYF
CDR3 DNA: TGCGCCAGCAGCCTCCGGTTGGGGCTAGCGGGGACAGATACGCAGTATTTT

V gene: TRBV5-4
J gene: TRBJ2-1
clone size: -
D gene: -
CDR3 protein: CASSLKETYNEQFF
CDR3 DNA: TGTGCCAGCAGCCTAAAAGAGACCTACAATGAGCAGTTCTTC

V gene: TRBV7-9
J gene: TRBJ2-4
clone size: -
D gene: -
CDR3 protein: CASSVGEYNIQYF
CDR3 DNA: TGTGCCAGCAGCGTCGGAGAGTACAACATTCAGTACTTC

V gene: TRBV12-3/TRBV12-4
J gene: TRBJ2-3
clone size: -
D gene: TRBD1
CDR3 protein: CASRQGSEDTQYF
CDR3 DNA: TGTGCCAGCAGACAGGGGTCTGAAGATACGCAGTATTTT

V gene: TRBV10-1
J gene: TRBJ1-2
clone size: -
D gene: -
CDR3 protein: CASSVARDYGYTF
CDR3 DNA: TGCGCCAGCAGTGTTGCCAGGGACTATGGCTACACCTTC

V gene: TRBV27
J gene: TRBJ2-5
clone size: -
D gene: -
CDR3 protein: CASRPTGNPGTQYF
CDR3 DNA: TGTGCCAGCAGACCCACAGGGAACCCTGGGACCCAGTACTTC

V gene: TRBV12-3/TRBV12-4
J gene: TRBJ2-7
clone size: -
D gene: -
CDR3 protein: CASSLWTTSYEQYF
CDR3 DNA: TGTGCCAGCAGTTTATGGACAACATCCTACGAGCAGTACTTC

V gene: TRBV7-9
J gene: TRBJ2-7
clone size: -
D gene: TRBD2
CDR3 protein: CASRATSGGTYEQYF
CDR3 DNA: TGTGCCAGCAGAGCTACTAGCGGGGGGACCTACGAGCAGTACTTC

V gene: TRBV11-3
J gene: TRBJ2-1
clone size: once
D gene: TRBD2
CDR3 protein: CASSLASGAHNEQFF
CDR3 DNA: TGTGCCAGCAGCTTAGCAAGCGGGGCCCACAATGAGCAGTTCTTC

V gene: TRBV6-6
J gene: TRBJ2-7
clone size: -
D gene: -
CDR3 protein: CASSYSGTVGPYNEQYF
CDR3 DNA: TGTGCCAGCAGTTACTCTGGGACTGTAGGACCCTACAATGAGCAGTACTTC

V gene: TRBV21-1
J gene: TRBJ2-7
clone size: few
D gene: -
CDR3 protein: CASRTGTGGICEQYF
CDR3 DNA: TGTGCCAGCAGAACAGGGACAGGGGGAATCTGCGAGCAGTACTTC

V gene: TRBV27
J gene: TRBJ2-5
clone size: -
D gene: TRBD1
CDR3 protein: CASSLLSGTEETQYF
CDR3 DNA: TGTGCCAGCAGTTTACTCTCCGGGACAGAAGAGACCCAGTACTTC

V gene: TRBV3-1
J gene: TRBJ2-5
clone size: few
D gene: -
CDR3 protein: CASSQDGPWQYF
CDR3 DNA: TGTGCCAGCAGCCAGGATGGCCCCTGGCAGTACTTC

V gene: TRBV28
J gene: TRBJ2-7
clone size: -
D gene: TRBD1
CDR3 protein: CASRSGPQGAYEQYF
CDR3 DNA: TGTGCCAGCAGATCAGGCCCGCAGGGGGCCTACGAGCAGTACTTC

V gene: TRBV12-3/TRBV12-4
J gene: TRBJ2-3
clone size: -
D gene: TRBD2
CDR3 protein: CASRRSGGLSTDTQYF
CDR3 DNA: TGTGCCAGCAGACGTAGCGGGGGCCTGTCGACAGATACGCAGTATTTT

V gene: TRBV5-6
J gene: TRBJ2-7
clone size: few
D gene: -
CDR3 protein: CASSSRTGTWYEQYF
CDR3 DNA: TGTGCCAGCAGCTCCCGGACTGGGACCTGGTACGAGCAGTACTTC

V gene: TRBV7-2
J gene: TRBJ2-1
clone size: -
D gene: TRBD2
CDR3 protein: CASSFRRGRETQFF
CDR3 DNA: TGTGCCAGCAGCTTCCGTCGAGGGCGGGAGACCCAGTTCTTC

V gene: TRBV6-5
J gene: TRBJ1-1
clone size: -
D gene: -
CDR3 protein: CASSYSGMPEAFF
CDR3 DNA: TGTGCCAGCAGTTACTCAGGAATGCCTGAAGCTTTCTTT

V gene: TRBV28
J gene: TRBJ2-5
clone size: many
D gene: TRBD2
CDR3 protein: CASSSRLAASETQYF
CDR3 DNA: TGTGCCAGCAGTTCCCGACTAGCTGCGTCAGAGACCCAGTACTTC

V gene: TRBV12-5
J gene: TRBJ2-3
clone size: -
D gene: -
CDR3 protein: CTSAFNTGGQYDTDTQYF
CDR3 DNA: TGTACTAGTGCCTTCAATACAGGCGGACAGTATGACACAGATACGCAGTATTTT

V gene: TRBV9
J gene: TRBJ1-5
clone size: few
D gene: -
CDR3 protein: CASSGGEGQPQHF
CDR3 DNA: TGTGCCAGCAGCGGAGGGGAGGGACAGCCCCAGCATTTT

V gene: TRBV21-1
J gene: TRBJ1-2
clone size: few
D gene: -
CDR3 protein: CASSKGTLGDSLYNYGYTF
CDR3 DNA: TGTGCCAGCAGCAAAGGCACGCTTGGGGACAGCCTTTATAACTATGGCTACACCTTC

V gene: TRBV20-1
J gene: TRBJ2-7
clone size: few
D gene: -
CDR3 protein: CSARTDMGHYEQYF
CDR3 DNA: TGCAGTGCTAGAACCGATATGGGGCACTACGAGCAGTACTTC

V gene: TRBV27
J gene: TRBJ2-1
clone size: -
D gene: TRBD1
CDR3 protein: CASSWGTVDNEQFF
CDR3 DNA: TGTGCCAGCAGTTGGGGGACAGTTGACAATGAGCAGTTCTTC

V gene: TRBV27
J gene: TRBJ1-2
clone size: -
D gene: TRBD1
CDR3 protein: CASSLPGQGPSYYGYTF
CDR3 DNA: TGTGCCAGCAGCCTTCCGGGACAGGGCCCCAGTTACTATGGCTACACCTTC

V gene: TRBV12-3/TRBV12-4
J gene: TRBJ2-3
clone size: few
D gene: -
CDR3 protein: CASSLEVRDTQYF
CDR3 DNA: TGTGCCAGCAGTTTAGAAGTTCGAGATACGCAGTATTTT

V gene: TRBV10-3
J gene: TRBJ2-2
clone size: -
D gene: -
CDR3 protein: CAIRRPGGELFF
CDR3 DNA: TGTGCCATCAGGAGACCCGGCGGGGAGCTGTTTTTT

V gene: TRBV2
J gene: TRBJ2-1
clone size: -
D gene: TRBD2
CDR3 protein: CASSEVGTSVETRFF
CDR3 DNA: TGTGCCAGCAGTGAAGTGGGGACTAGCGTAGAGACCCGGTTCTTC

V gene: TRBV5-8
J gene: TRBJ2-1
clone size: many
D gene: -
CDR3 protein: CASSLGGTSYNEQFF
CDR3 DNA: TGTGCCAGCAGCTTGGGGGGAACTAGCTACAATGAGCAGTTCTTC

V gene: TRBV7-2
J gene: TRBJ2-3
clone size: -
D gene: -
CDR3 protein: CASSLYAQLTGSTDTQYF
CDR3 DNA: TGTGCCAGCAGCTTATACGCCCAGTTGACGGGTAGCACAGATACGCAGTATTTT

V gene: TRBV2
J gene: TRBJ1-2
clone size: few
D gene: TRBD1
CDR3 protein: CASQGQGIGGYTF
CDR3 DNA: TGTGCCAGCCAGGGACAGGGGATCGGTGGCTACACCTTC

V gene: TRBV6-6
J gene: TRBJ2-7
clone size: many
D gene: TRBD2
CDR3 protein: CASSLTSGGTYEQYF
CDR3 DNA: TGTGCCAGCAGTTTGACTAGCGGGGGAACCTACGAGCAGTACTTC

V gene: TRBV20-1
J gene: TRBJ2-1
clone size: few
D gene: -
CDR3 protein: CSAPPGSSYNEQFF
CDR3 DNA: TGCAGTGCCCCCCCGGGGAGCTCCTACAATGAGCAGTTCTTC

V gene: TRBV11-2
J gene: TRBJ1-4
clone size: -
D gene: TRBD1
CDR3 protein: CASSKTGVTNEKLFF
CDR3 DNA: TGTGCCAGCAGCAAGACAGGGGTCACTAATGAAAAACTGTTTTTT

V gene: TRBV6-5
J gene: TRBJ1-4
clone size: once
D gene: -
CDR3 protein: CASRRTGFVEKLFF
CDR3 DNA: TGTGCCAGCAGGAGAACAGGGTTTGTTGAAAAACTGTTTTTT

V gene: TRBV4-2
J gene: TRBJ1-1
clone size: -
D gene: -
CDR3 protein: CASSQQEAGFTEAFF
CDR3 DNA: TGTGCCAGCAGCCAACAAGAGGCAGGGTTCACTGAAGCTTTCTTT

V gene: TRBV20-1
J gene: TRBJ2-1
clone size: -
D gene: TRBD2
CDR3 protein: CSAPPAGSSYNEQFF
CDR3 DNA: TGCAGTGCCCCCCCAGCGGGGAGCTCCTACAATGAGCAGTTCTTC

V gene: TRBV9
J gene: TRBJ2-5
clone size: -
D gene: -
CDR3 protein: CASSREAEQETQYF
CDR3 DNA: TGTGCCAGCAGCCGAGAGGCTGAACAAGAGACCCAGTACTTC

V gene: TRBV11-2
J gene: TRBJ2-1
clone size: -
D gene: -
CDR3 protein: CASSLEGAFREQFF
CDR3 DNA: TGTGCCAGCAGCTTAGAAGGCGCGTTCAGGGAGCAGTTCTTC

V gene: TRBV7-8
J gene: TRBJ1-1
clone size: -
D gene: -
CDR3 protein: CASSLVSHRANTEAFF
CDR3 DNA: TGTGCCAGCAGCTTAGTATCCCATAGGGCTAACACTGAAGCTTTCTTT

V gene: TRBV24-1
J gene: TRBJ2-3
clone size: -
D gene: -
CDR3 protein: CATSSMDTQYF
CDR3 DNA: TGTGCCACTTCTAGCATGGATACGCAGTATTTT

V gene: TRBV3-1
J gene: TRBJ2-5
clone size: -
D gene: -
CDR3 protein: CASSQWGIQETQYF
CDR3 DNA: TGTGCCAGCAGCCAATGGGGAATCCAAGAGACCCAGTACTTC

V gene: TRBV12-3/TRBV12-4
J gene: TRBJ1-5
clone size: -
D gene: -
CDR3 protein: CASSFGGYSNQPQHF
CDR3 DNA: TGTGCCAGCAGTTTCGGGGGTTATAGCAATCAGCCCCAGCATTTT